This T cell receptor (beta chain) was sequenced during a study of tumor and adjacent non-tumor tissue in lung cancer. Study-wide findings and caveats: Tumor tissue had significantly higher TCR diversity than normal lung.

The template was RNA from unsorted bulk tissue. The CDR3 consists of 11 residues. Trimming stripped 2 bases from V and 8 bases from J, with 9 bases between. Germline CDR1 is SQVTM and CDR2 is ANQGSEA. This clonotype was detected only a few times. The antigen is unknown. This sequence may be a read error, since a much larger clone differs from it by one base. Three rounds of nested PCR, following a modified ARM-PCR protocol, produced the TCRbeta library. One entry per CDR3 protein, called by TCRdb with MiXCR from the multiplex PCR reads. The sample has under 150,000 distinct CDR3 sequences, around three fifths seen once.

The sequenced sample consisted of lung tumor tissue. The TCR originated in a man aged 30-40 years with non-small cell lung cancer. The chain recombines TRBV29-1 with TRBJ1-2; D gene unclear. As DNA, the CDR3 is TGCAGCGTTGAAATCCCTGGGGGCTACACCTTC. Residues: CSVEIPGGYTF.